Sequencing of this T cell receptor (beta chain) was carried out in a study of T cells in localized non-small cell lung cancer. Regarding the study as a whole: In adjacent lung appeared a median 57 of the top 100 tumor clones.

CDR1 and CDR2 from the germline V gene are SGHRS and YFSETQ. This CDR3 spans 14 amino acids. Trimming removed 7 bases from V and 3 bases from J, with 16 bases in between. About this clone: The antigen is undetermined.

Libraries were prepared by immunoSEQ multiplex PCR; TCRdb keeps only in-frame clonotypes and omits some of them. This sample has some 1,400 clones, with approximately 17% found just once. Sample: lung tumor tissue, taken before any cancer treatment. This sequence originates from an older female donor with stage I squamous cell lung carcinoma. V gene TRBV5-1 combines with J gene TRBJ1-1; D possibly corresponds to TRBD1 (5 bases). The CDR3 reads CASGIRAQDTEAFF. The CDR3 region has the DNA TGCGCCAGCGGAATTCGAGCACAGGACACTGAAGCTTTCTTT.